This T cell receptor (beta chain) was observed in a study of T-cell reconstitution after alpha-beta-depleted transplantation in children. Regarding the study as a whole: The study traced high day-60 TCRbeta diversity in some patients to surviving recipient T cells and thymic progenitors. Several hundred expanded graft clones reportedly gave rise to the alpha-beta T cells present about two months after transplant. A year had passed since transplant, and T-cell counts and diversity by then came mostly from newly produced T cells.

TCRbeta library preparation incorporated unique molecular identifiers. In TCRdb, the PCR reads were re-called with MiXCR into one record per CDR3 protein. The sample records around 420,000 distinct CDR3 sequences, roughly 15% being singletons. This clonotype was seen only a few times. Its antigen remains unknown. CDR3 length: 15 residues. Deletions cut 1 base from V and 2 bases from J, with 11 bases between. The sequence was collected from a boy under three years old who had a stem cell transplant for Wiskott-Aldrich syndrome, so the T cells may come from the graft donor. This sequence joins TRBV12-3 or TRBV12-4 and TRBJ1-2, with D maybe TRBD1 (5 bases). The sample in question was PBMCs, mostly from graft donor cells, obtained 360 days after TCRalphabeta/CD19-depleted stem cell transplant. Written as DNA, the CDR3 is TGTGCCAGCAGTTTAGGAAGGGGCGGGAACTATGGCTACACCTTC. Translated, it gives CASSLGRGGNYGYTF.